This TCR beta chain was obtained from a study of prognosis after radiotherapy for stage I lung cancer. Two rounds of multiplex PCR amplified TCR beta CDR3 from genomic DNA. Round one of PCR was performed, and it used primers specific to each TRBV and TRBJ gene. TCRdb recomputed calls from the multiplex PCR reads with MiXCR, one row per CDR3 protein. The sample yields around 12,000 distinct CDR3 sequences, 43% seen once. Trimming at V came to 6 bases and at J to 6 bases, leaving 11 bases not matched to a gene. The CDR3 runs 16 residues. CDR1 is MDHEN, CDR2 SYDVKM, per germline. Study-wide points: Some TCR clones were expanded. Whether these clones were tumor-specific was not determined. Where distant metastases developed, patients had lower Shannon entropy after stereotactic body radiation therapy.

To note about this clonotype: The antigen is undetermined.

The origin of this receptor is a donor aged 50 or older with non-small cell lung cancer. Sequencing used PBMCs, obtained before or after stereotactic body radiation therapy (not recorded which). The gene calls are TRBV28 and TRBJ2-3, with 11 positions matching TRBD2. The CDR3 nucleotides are TGTGCCAGCAGACTAGCGGGAGATTCCGTGCGGGATACGCAGTATTTT. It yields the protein CASRLAGDSVRDTQYF.